This TCR beta chain was found in a study of cytomegalovirus exposure and HLA in healthy donors. Across the study: Of the donors genotyped, approximately 400 in all, 75% to 85% fell in the Caucasian-associated ancestry cluster. Study results and limitations: Rarity marked most TCR sequences, yet some public TCRs occurred in many donors.

This clone was picked up one time. Its antigen is undetermined. Nominally healthy donors were sampled, though unrecorded immune exposures were likely. 60 Vbeta and 13 Jbeta primers were used in PCR. As handled by the study authors: There were about 86 million unique TCR beta chains by a later count, and about 12 million of them were shared. The table came from immunoSEQ multiplex PCR; TCRdb's copy has only in-frame clones and leaves some out. V, J and clone size are taken as reported in that table, and D and trimming were inferred from the DNA itself. The data show about 150,000 clones, with roughly 80% seen just once and about 2.9% held by the top ten. Trimming took 7 bases from V and 7 from J; bases not matched to a gene: 5. Germline CDR1 and CDR2: LNHDA and SQIVND (reference sequence). The CDR3 sequence is 14 residues long.

V usage is TRBV19 and J usage is TRBJ2-5, with TRBD2 matching over 14 bases. Specimen: PBMCs. This TCR derives from a man aged 40-49 years in good health and CMV-seropositive. CDR3 in amino acids: CASIGTSGSGTQYF. The CDR3 nucleotides are TGTGCCAGTATCGGGACTAGCGGGAGTGGGACCCAGTACTTC.